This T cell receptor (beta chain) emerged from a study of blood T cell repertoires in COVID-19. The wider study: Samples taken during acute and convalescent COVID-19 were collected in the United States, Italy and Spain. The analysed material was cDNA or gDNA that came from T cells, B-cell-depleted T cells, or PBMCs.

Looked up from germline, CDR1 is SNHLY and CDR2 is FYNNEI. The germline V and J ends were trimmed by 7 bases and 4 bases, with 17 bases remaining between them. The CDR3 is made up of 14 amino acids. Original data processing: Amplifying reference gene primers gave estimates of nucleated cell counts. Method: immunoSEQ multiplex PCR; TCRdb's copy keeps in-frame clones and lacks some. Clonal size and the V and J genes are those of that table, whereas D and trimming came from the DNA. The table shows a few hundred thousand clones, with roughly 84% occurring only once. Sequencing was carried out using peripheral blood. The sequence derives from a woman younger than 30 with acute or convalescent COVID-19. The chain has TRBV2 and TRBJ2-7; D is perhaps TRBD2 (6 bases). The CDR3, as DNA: TGTGCCAGCACTAGGGACGGGCGGGAATACGAGCAGTACTTC. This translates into CASTRDGREYEQYF.